Below are 18 T cell receptor beta chains sequenced from a single sample in a study of cytomegalovirus exposure and HLA in healthy donors. The PCR made use of 60 Vbeta and 13 Jbeta primers. Method: immunoSEQ multiplex PCR; TCRdb's copy keeps in-frame clones and lacks some. The table includes roughly 160,000 clones, about 77% detected once. The specimen sequenced was PBMCs. These receptors were obtained from a woman between 45 and 60 years old in good health and CMV-seronegative.

The V and J genes are TRBV5-1 and TRBJ2-7; D gene ambiguous. CDR3 size: 14 residues. Germline V gives CDR1 SGHRS, CDR2 YFSETQ. V was clipped by 1 base and J by 0 bases, with 8 bases between them. The CDR3 here is CASSLTEASYEQYF. Here the CDR3 DNA reads TGCGCCAGCAGCTTGACAGAAGCCTCCTACGAGCAGTACTTC.

The J gene is TRBJ2-7, the V gene TRBV7-8; 9 nucleotides align to TRBD1. The CDR3 is made up of 18 amino acids. The germline gives CDR1 SGHVS, CDR2 FQNEAQ. Trimming at V came to 1 base and at J to 2 bases, leaving 12 bases not matched to a gene. The CDR3 region has the DNA TGTGCCAGCAGCTTAGTAGGGACAGGGACTGCCTCCACCTACGAGCAGTACTTC. Its translation: CASSLVGTGTASTYEQYF.

The rearrangement uses TRBV29-1 and TRBJ2-1; 8 positions agree with TRBD2. CDR3 size: 15 residues. The V segment lost 4 bases and the J segment 2 bases; nucleotides outside the gene matches: 7. The germline V gene encodes CDR1 SQVTM and CDR2 ANQGSEA. CDR3 in amino acids: CSVVSGRGAYNEQFF. CDR3 DNA: TGCAGCGTTGTATCCGGGAGGGGGGCCTACAATGAGCAGTTCTTC.

The rearrangement links TRBV2 to TRBJ2-3; D gene unclear. The V gene's germline CDR1 is SNHLY and CDR2 FYNNEI. CDR3 length: 17 amino acids. V was cut by 7 bases and J by 1 base, with 21 bases left in between. This chain's CDR3 is CASTNRLILKGTDTQYF. The CDR3 DNA is TGTGCCAGCACCAATCGACTTATACTTAAGGGCACAGATACGCAGTATTTT.

J is TRBJ1-5 and V is TRBV19, with D tentatively TRBD1 (5 bases). The CDR3 covers 14 residues. The V end was cut by 3 bases, the J end by 2 bases, with 8 bases between. Germline CDR1 and CDR2: LNHDA and SQIVND (reference sequence). The CDR3 DNA is TGTGCCAGTAGTATTCAGACAGGCAATCAGCCCCAGCATTTT. Translation: CASSIQTGNQPQHF.

This clone was observed a few times. The chain combines TRBV12-5 with TRBJ2-3; unclear D gene. Trimming pared 2 bases from V and 1 base from J, leaving 4 bases between. Germline V gene data show CDR1 as LGHNT and CDR2 as FRNRAP. CDR3 length equals 13 residues. The CDR3 protein is CASGLSGTDTQYF. The CDR3 nucleotides are TGTGCTAGTGGTTTGTCGGGCACAGATACGCAGTATTTT.

The chain is built from TRBV10-1 and TRBJ2-7; D might be TRBD1 (6 bases). Germline CDR1 reads WNHNN; CDR2 reads SYGVQD (reference sequence). The CDR3 totals 14 residues. Trimming pared 3 bases from V and 5 bases from J, leaving 14 bases between. The CDR3 loop reads CASSDVTGGDEQYF. DNA for the CDR3: TGCGCCAGCAGTGATGTGACAGGCGGAGACGAGCAGTACTTC.

The chain is built from TRBV7-2 and TRBJ2-1; 7 nucleotides match TRBD2. This CDR3 spans 14 amino acids. Trimming cost V 5 bases and J 10 bases; bases outside gene matches: 11. The germline V gene encodes CDR1 SGHTA and CDR2 FQGNSA. The CDR3 loop reads CASSPGTNRGEQFF. CDR3 nucleotides: TGTGCCAGCAGCCCAGGGACTAATAGAGGCGAGCAGTTCTTC.

The V call is TRBV18, the J call TRBJ1-2; D perhaps matches TRBD1 (5 bases). CDR1 and CDR2 from the germline V gene are KGHSH and LQKENI. The CDR3 extends over 14 amino acids. V was trimmed by 3 bases and J by 5 bases, leaving 13 bases between them. CDR3 amino acids: CASSPARGVYGYTF. The CDR3 coding sequence is TGTGCCAGCTCACCGGCCCGGGGGGTATATGGCTACACCTTC.

The chain recombines TRBV2 with TRBJ2-5, with 11 bases matching TRBD2. Germline values: CDR1 SNHLY, CDR2 FYNNEI. The length of the CDR3 is 19 residues. V shed 5 bases and J 5 bases; nucleotides not matched to a gene: 19. The CDR3, as DNA: TGTGCCAGCAGTACAGAGAAAACCACCCTAGCGGGGGGACGGGAGACCCAGTACTTC. As protein: CASSTEKTTLAGGRETQYF.

The gene calls are TRBV30 and TRBJ2-1, with 7 bases aligning to TRBD2. Per germline, CDR1 GTSNPN and CDR2 SVGIG (reference sequence). Germline trimming cut 4 bases from V and 0 bases from J; bases unmatched to any gene: 12. The CDR3 consists of 17 residues. This chain's CDR3 is CAWKNLGGSDSYNEQFF. CDR3 in DNA: TGTGCCTGGAAAAATTTGGGCGGGAGTGACTCCTACAATGAGCAGTTCTTC.

This clone has just a few counts. This chain joins TRBV6-1 and TRBJ1-1; 8 positions match TRBD1. The trim removed 2 bases at V and 1 base at J, leaving 3 bases unmatched. Per germline, CDR1 MNHNS and CDR2 SASEGT. This CDR3 spans 15 amino acids. The DNA for the CDR3 is TGTGCCAGCAGTGAACCCGGGACAGGGAACACTGAAGCTTTCTTT. Amino acid sequence: CASSEPGTGNTEAFF.

In this sample, this clone turned up once. CDR3 region: CASSPPIRDRDYEQYF. The CDR3 nucleotides read TGTGCCAGCTCACCACCCATCCGGGACAGAGACTACGAGCAGTACTTC. The chain recombines TRBV18 with TRBJ2-7; 7 bases align to TRBD1. This CDR3 is built from 16 residues. J was trimmed by 3 bases and V by 0 bases; bases with no gene match: 8. Germline V gene sequence: CDR1 KGHSH, CDR2 LQKENI.

The chain employs TRBV5-1 and TRBJ2-2, with TRBD1 as a possible D gene (6 bases). From germline, CDR1 is SGHRS and CDR2 YFSETQ. There are 14 residues in the CDR3. Trimming left V 7 bases short and J 1 base short, with 11 bases between. The DNA for the CDR3 is TGCGCCAGCTGCGAACAGGGGAACACCGGGGAGCTGTTTTTT. Translated: CASCEQGNTGELFF.

V is TRBV5-6 and J is TRBJ1-3; a weak D match, TRBD1 (6 bases). V lost 3 bases and J 4 bases, leaving 23 bases between the germline ends. In germline, CDR1 is SGHDT, CDR2 YYEEEE. This CDR3 has 18 residues. This CDR3 is CASSSEKTGYPSGNTIYF. Written as DNA, the CDR3 is TGTGCCAGCAGCTCGGAGAAGACAGGTTATCCATCAGGAAACACCATATATTTT.

This CDR3 reads CASSYSAGESEKLFF. The CDR3 nucleotides read TGTGCCAGCAGTTACTCGGCAGGGGAGAGTGAAAAACTGTTTTTT. The gene calls are TRBV6-5 and TRBJ1-4; weak D call: TRBD1 (6 bases). The CDR3 consists of 15 residues. Germline loops: CDR1 MNHEY, CDR2 SVGAGI. Trimming took off 0 bases at V and 7 bases at J, with 12 bases between the two ends.

The rearrangement links TRBV11-2 to TRBJ2-1; the match to TRBD2 covers 7 bases. CDR1 SGHAT and CDR2 FQNNGV come from the germline V gene. The V gene end was trimmed by 6 bases and the J gene end by 4 bases; junction bases not matched to a gene: 9. This CDR3 region has 15 residues. The CDR3 here is CASRGFSGLYNEQFF. For the CDR3, the DNA is TGTGCCAGCAGGGGGTTTAGCGGGCTTTACAATGAGCAGTTCTTC.

J is TRBJ1-1 and V is TRBV2; 11 bases align to TRBD1. V shed 7 bases and J 5 bases; nucleotides not matched to a gene: 3. CDR3 length: 13 amino acids. Germline CDR1 is SNHLY and CDR2 is FYNNEI. The CDR3 reads CASMGTGGTEAFF. CDR3 bases: TGTGCCAGCATGGGGACAGGGGGGACTGAAGCTTTCTTT.